This TCR beta chain was identified during a study of blood T cell repertoires in COVID-19. Looking at the study overall: Italy, Spain and the United States were the sources of the convalescent and acute COVID-19 samples. The cDNA or gDNA used as material had been derived from T cells, B-cell-depleted T cells, or PBMCs.

Which cohort a participant joined came from the clinical history participants gave. TCRdb keeps only in-frame clones here, not all; method: immunoSEQ multiplex PCR. In the table there are 290,000 or so clones, 90% of which are singletons. Per germline, CDR1 LGHDT and CDR2 YNNKEL (reference sequence). This CDR3 region has 14 residues. Trimming stripped 0 bases from V and 8 bases from J, with 10 bases between. On this clone: The sample has other DNA sequences that encode this CDR3 too.

This chain connects TRBV3-1 (or the pseudogene TRBV3-2) to TRBJ2-2; the D gene is possibly TRBD2 (6 bases). The sequenced material came from PBMCs or T cells enriched from blood (not recorded which). The sequence was collected from a young woman with acute COVID-19. The CDR3 DNA sequence: TGTGCCAGCAGCCAAGAAGGAGGGCCGGGGGAGCTGTTTTTT. This translates into CASSQEGGPGELFF.